This paragraph reports one T cell receptor beta chain. No antigen is known for it. This entry is derived from a study of T cells in localized non-small cell lung cancer. Study outcomes and limitations: Among the tissues sampled, uninvolved adjacent lung had the highest T cell clonality, above tumor.

The table came from immunoSEQ multiplex PCR; TCRdb's copy has only in-frame clones and leaves some out. This table has 25,000 to 30,000 clones, around 93% appearing once. The CDR3 is made up of 16 amino acids. Germline assignment: CDR1 MDHEN and CDR2 SYDVKM. V gave up 5 bases and J gave up 2 bases, with 16 bases separating them. V usage is TRBV28 and J usage is TRBJ1-5; D unclear. The receptor was isolated from a woman aged 35 to 69 with stage III lung adenocarcinoma. The material was peripheral blood mononuclear cells, obtained before any cancer treatment. CDR3: CASSMTPRYRNQPQHF. CDR3 in DNA: TGTGCCAGCAGTATGACCCCCAGGTACCGCAATCAGCCCCAGCATTTT.